This T cell receptor (beta chain) was observed in a study of response to subunit inactivated influenza vaccine. V dropped 6 bases and J dropped 3 bases, with 15 bases sitting between them. CDR3 length: 15 amino acids. Per germline, CDR1 MDHEN and CDR2 SYDVKM. Whole-study findings and limits: Each seasonal influenza vaccination, the authors suggested, recruits few new T cells.

The sample holds a few counts of this clonotype. Its antigen is as yet unknown. TCRdb reprocessed the RT-PCR reads with MiXCR, giving one entry per CDR3 protein. Here the sample spans 500,000 to 550,000 distinct CDR3 sequences, approximately 7.7% being singletons. The J gene is TRBJ1-5, the V gene TRBV28; D is unresolved. The source is a man between 50 and 69 years old who received an inactivated influenza vaccine. The source was PBMCs from blood, collected less than 30 months after vaccination. The CDR3 DNA reads as TGTGCCAGCAGCCCTACCCGGGTTAACAATCAGCCCCAGCATTTT. This sequence encodes CASSPTRVNNQPQHF.